This TCR beta chain stems from a study of blood T cells in healthy people across ages. This clonotype was counted a few times. Germline V gives CDR1 LGHNA, CDR2 YSLEER. There are 16 residues in the CDR3. V was shortened by 0 bases and J by 3 bases, with 13 bases between the two germline ends. Alongside a J-beta primer mix, a sample-barcoded 5' primer served in a second PCR lasting about 6 to 11 cycles. A single record per CDR3 protein comes from TCRdb applying MiXCR to the 5' RACE reads. The table has some 760,000 distinct CDR3 sequences, 25% seen once. These same data were also listed under a study on T cells of mothers and their children.

The receptor was derived from a boy younger than 18 in good health. The gene calls are TRBV4-3 and TRBJ2-3; maybe TRBD2 (5 bases). The sequencing sample was made of blood. The CDR3 bases are TGCGCCAGCAGCCAAGATAGGAACCCGGGGACAGATACGCAGTATTTT. It encodes CASSQDRNPGTDTQYF.